This T cell receptor beta chain came from a study of T cell responses to AZD1222 COVID-19 vaccine. In regard to this clone: Antigen unknown.

Findings and limits, study-wide: Donors, mostly white British, included more females; clonal diversity was possibly underestimated.

Data came from immunoSEQ multiplex PCR; TCRdb stores just in-frame clones and leaves some out. Of some 170,000 clones listed, approximately 90% are singletons. CDR3 length equals 11 residues. From germline, CDR1 is DFQATT and CDR2 SNEGSKA (reference sequence). The chain recombines TRBV20-1 with TRBJ1-1; D may be TRBD1 (5 bases). This TCR was recovered from an adult who received the AZD1222 COVID-19 vaccine. Specimen: peripheral blood, collected 28 days after the second AZD1222 dose. This CDR3 is CIVPVGAEAFF. The DNA of the CDR3 is TGCATCGTTCCGGTGGGGGCTGAAGCTTTCTTT.